A single sample is the source of the 27 T cell receptor beta chains below, sequenced in a study of blood T cell repertoires in COVID-19. The protocol was immunoSEQ multiplex PCR, while the TCRdb copy is restricted to in-frame clones and leaves out a portion. The table includes more than 95,000 clones, 70% to 90% detected once. The specimen sequenced was peripheral blood. The receptors originated from a human donor in a cohort sampled during active COVID-19.

This clone was observed once. The rearrangement links TRBV11-2 to TRBJ2-3, with TRBD2 as a possible D gene (6 bases). The CDR3 loop spans 15 amino acids. V shed 5 bases and J shed 6 bases, with 18 bases lying between them. Germline V gene lookup returns CDR1 SGHAT and CDR2 FQNNGV. CDR3 sequence reads: CASSQIGRRTDTQYF. The CDR3 DNA follows: TGTGCCAGCAGCCAAATAGGGAGGCGGACGGATACGCAGTATTTT.

The chain recombines TRBV29-1 with TRBJ1-2; TRBD1 might be the D (5 bases). The germline CDR1 and CDR2 sequences are SQVTM and ANQGSEA. V was pared by 7 bases and J by 8 bases, with 17 bases between. The CDR3 sequence is 12 residues long. The CDR3 DNA reads TGCAGCGCCGCAGGGATCGAAAAGGGCTACACCTTC. It specifies CSAAGIEKGYTF.

The chain has TRBV20-1 and TRBJ2-5, with 8 positions matching TRBD1. The CDR3 has 13 residues. From germline, CDR1 is DFQATT and CDR2 SNEGSKA (reference sequence). Losses at the gene ends were 3 bases for V and 4 bases for J; bases not matched to a gene: 4. The CDR3 spells CSASRGQGETQYF. DNA for the CDR3: TGCAGTGCTAGTAGAGGACAGGGAGAGACCCAGTACTTC.

This chain links TRBV4-1 with TRBJ2-7; D is possibly TRBD2 (5 bases). Germline V gene lookup returns CDR1 MGHRA and CDR2 YSYEKL. The length of the CDR3 is 15 residues. V was cut by 1 base and J by 9 bases, with 19 bases left in between. The CDR3 loop reads CASSQVAGAGDGQYF. As DNA, the CDR3 is TGCGCCAGCAGCCAAGTCGCGGGTGCCGGAGACGGGCAGTACTTC.

The V and J genes are TRBV7-9 and TRBJ1-1, with 7 bases fitting TRBD1. The germline CDR1 and CDR2 sequences are SEHNR and FQNEAQ (reference sequence). The CDR3 totals 14 residues. With 2 bases clipped from V and 1 base from J, the junction kept 1 base outside the gene matches. The CDR3 nucleotides read TGTGCCAGCAGCTTACAGGGGGAGAACACTGAAGCTTTCTTT. It translates to CASSLQGENTEAFF.

The chain recombines TRBV27 with TRBJ2-7, with TRBD2 matching 7 bases. V lost 5 bases and J lost 2; bases outside the gene matches: 12. Per the germline V gene, CDR1 is MNHEY and CDR2 is SMNVEV (reference sequence). The CDR3 has 16 amino acids. In DNA, the CDR3 is TGTGCCAGCAGTCCCAGCCTAGCGGACTTTACCTACGAGCAGTACTTC. Translation: CASSPSLADFTYEQYF.

The rearrangement joins TRBV5-4 to TRBJ2-3; D unclear. Per the germline V gene, CDR1 is SGHNT and CDR2 is YYREEE (reference sequence). The CDR3 is 14 amino acids. Trimming took 0 bases from V and 2 from J, leaving 7 bases between them. The CDR3 sequence: CASSLVDFTDTQYF. In DNA form, the CDR3 reads TGTGCCAGCAGCTTGGTAGACTTCACAGATACGCAGTATTTT. Based on the CDR3 plus reference TRBV5-4 and TRBJ2-3, the full variable domain is ETGVTQSPTHLIKTRGQQVTLRCSSQSGHNTVSWYQQALGQGPQFIFQYYREEENGRGNFPPRFSGLQFPNYSSELNVNALELDDSALYLCASSLVDFTDTQYFGPGTRLTVL.

A word on this clone: Other DNA sequences in the same sample also yield this CDR3. V gene TRBV11-2 combines with J gene TRBJ2-7; 12 nucleotides match TRBD2. The V gene's germline CDR1 is SGHAT and CDR2 FQNNGV. V was pared by 3 bases and J by 3 bases, with 6 bases of the junction left unmatched. This CDR3 has 16 amino acids. CDR3 sequence reads: CASSFLAGGPLYEQYF. CDR3 nucleotide sequence: TGTGCCAGCAGCTTTCTAGCGGGAGGGCCTCTCTACGAGCAGTACTTC. Full variable domain (missing parts from reference TRBV11-2 and TRBJ2-7): EAGVAQSPRYKIIEKRQSVAFWCNPISGHATLYWYQQILGQGPKLLIQFQNNGVVDDSQLPKDRFSAERLKGVDSTLKIQPAKLEDSAVYLCASSFLAGGPLYEQYFGPGTRLTVT.

Points on this clone: One junction end disagrees with the germline gene, perhaps due to a read error. The chain carries TRBV6-2 or TRBV6-3 and TRBJ2-7, with D unclear. The CDR3 runs 12 residues. CDR1 is MNHEY, CDR2 SVGEGT, per germline. CDR3: CASSRSPPYFFF. The DNA of the CDR3 is TGTGCCAGCAGTAGGAGCCCTCCCTATTTTTTCTTC.

V is TRBV12-3 or TRBV12-4 and J is TRBJ1-5; possible D gene TRBD1, 5 bases. The germline V and J ends were trimmed by 7 bases and 11 bases, with 15 bases remaining between them. This CDR3 comprises 12 residues. DNA of the CDR3: TGTGCCAGCACCTCAGGGTCCGGCGCCCAGCATTTT. It specifies CASTSGSGAQHF.

This clone occurred once. The chain has TRBV6-5 and TRBJ1-2, with 8 nucleotides matching TRBD1. CDR1 MNHEY and CDR2 SVGAGI come from the germline V gene. The CDR3 runs 13 residues. J gave up 3 bases and V 6 bases, and 3 bases lay outside the gene matches. DNA for the CDR3: TGTGCCAGCAGGCCGGGACAGGACTATGGCTACACCTTC. Its translation is CASRPGQDYGYTF.

The chain recombines TRBV19 with TRBJ2-1, with TRBD2 matching over 12 bases. V lost 3 bases and J lost 12; bases outside the gene matches: 15. The CDR3 spans 17 residues. Germline CDR1 is LNHDA and CDR2 is SQIVND (reference sequence). The CDR3 spells CASSIRLAGAQGAPQFF. The CDR3 DNA is TGTGCCAGTAGTATTCGACTAGCGGGAGCCCAAGGAGCCCCGCAGTTCTTC.

V is TRBV19 and J is TRBJ1-1; 8 bases map to TRBD1. Trimming removed 10 bases from V and 5 bases from J; junction bases left unmatched: 12. This CDR3 region has 14 residues. CDR1 and CDR2 (germline): LNHDA, SQIVND (reference sequence). The CDR3 DNA is TGTGCCACCCGGGACACAGGGGGGATGACTGAAGCTTTCTTT. Translated, it gives CATRDTGGMTEAFF. The full variable domain, rest sourced from reference TRBV19 and TRBJ1-1, is DGGITQSPKYLFRKEGQNVTLSCEQNLNHDAMYWYRQDPGQGLRLIYYSQIVNDFQKGDIAEGYSVSREKKESFPLTVTSAQKNPTAFYLCATRDTGGMTEAFFGQGTRLTVV.

V usage is TRBV5-1 and J usage is TRBJ2-1; 7 nucleotides agree with TRBD2. Trimming removed 0 bases from V and 2 bases from J; junction bases left unmatched: 2. This CDR3 is 15 amino acids long. Germline CDR1 is SGHRS and CDR2 is YFSETQ. DNA of the CDR3: TGCGCCAGCAGCTTGGCCAGCGGGGCCTACAATGAGCAGTTCTTC. Translated, it gives CASSLASGAYNEQFF.

This chain uses TRBV28 with TRBJ1-1; D not resolved. Germline V CDR1 and CDR2: MDHEN, SYDVKM. V lost 3 bases, J lost 2 bases, and 4 bases lay in between. The CDR3 contains 12 residues. The CDR3 DNA is TGTGCCAGCAGTTTGGCTAACACTGAAGCTTTCTTT. Translating gives CASSLANTEAFF. The complete variable domain, with remaining parts taken from reference TRBV28 and TRBJ1-1, reads DVKVTQSSRYLVKRTGEKVFLECVQDMDHENMFWYRQDPGLGLRLIYFSYDVKMKEKGDIPEGYSVSREKKERFSLILESASTNQTSMYLCASSLANTEAFFGQGTRLTVV.

This sequence joins TRBV15 and TRBJ2-1; D remains ambiguous. Between the trimmed V and J ends, which lost 1 base and 10 bases, there was a span of 11 bases. Germline V gives CDR1 LNHNV, CDR2 YYDKDF (reference sequence). The CDR3 consists of 13 residues. The CDR3 protein is CATSRVYLLEQFF. The CDR3 DNA is TGTGCCACCAGCAGAGTATACCTACTCGAGCAGTTCTTC.

This clone was detected only a few times. The rearrangement links TRBV4-1 to TRBJ2-1, with 8 bases matching TRBD2. From germline, CDR1 is MGHRA and CDR2 YSYEKL. The CDR3 runs 17 residues. J was trimmed by 12 bases and V by 3 bases; bases with no gene match: 19. The CDR3 nucleotides are TGCGCCAGCAGCCAGTATAATTTACTAGCGGAGGGTCGAGGGCAGTTCTTC. Its protein product is CASSQYNLLAEGRGQFF.

This sequence joins TRBV7-9 and TRBJ1-1; the D gene is possibly TRBD1 (6 bases). V gave up 1 base and J gave up 11 bases, with 17 bases separating them. CDR1 is SEHNR, CDR2 FQNEAQ, per germline (reference sequence). The CDR3 is made up of 14 amino acids. The CDR3 region has the DNA TGTGCCAGCAGCTTAGTTGTTATGGGGGCGAAGGCTTTCTTT. This sequence encodes CASSLVVMGAKAFF.

This clone was recorded many times. The chain combines TRBV5-1 with TRBJ2-7, with D maybe TRBD2 (6 bases). V gave up 2 bases and J gave up 0 bases, with 12 bases separating them. This CDR3 is 15 amino acids long. Germline V gene sequence: CDR1 SGHRS, CDR2 YFSETQ. The CDR3 region has the DNA TGCGCCAGCAGCTTTCACCTAGCGAGCTCCTACGAGCAGTACTTC. This sequence encodes CASSFHLASSYEQYF.

The V call is TRBV5-1, the J call TRBJ1-1; 11 bases agree with TRBD1. CDR3 size: 15 residues. Losses at the gene ends were 4 bases for V and 4 bases for J; bases not matched to a gene: 6. In germline, CDR1 is SGHRS, CDR2 YFSETQ. The CDR3 reads CASSPRDRGSTEAFF. CDR3 nucleotide sequence: TGCGCCAGCAGCCCCCGGGACAGGGGGAGCACTGAAGCTTTCTTT.

The rearrangement uses TRBV3-1 (or the pseudogene TRBV3-2) and TRBJ2-1; 13 positions agree with TRBD2. CDR1 is LGHDT, CDR2 YNNKEL, per germline (reference sequence). This CDR3 comprises 16 residues. V gave up 3 bases and J gave up 5 bases; unmatched junction bases: 4. Here the CDR3 DNA reads TGTGCCAGCAGCCACCGACTAGCGGGGGGTAACAATGAGCAGTTCTTC. Translation: CASSHRLAGGNNEQFF.

The chain employs TRBV27 and TRBJ2-3; perhaps TRBD2 as D (7 bases). V dropped 3 bases and J dropped 4 bases, with 14 bases sitting between them. The germline V gene encodes CDR1 MNHEY and CDR2 SMNVEV (reference sequence). The CDR3 has 15 residues. CDR3 in amino acids: CASSFLGGGPDTQYF. CDR3 DNA sequence: TGTGCCAGCAGTTTTTTAGGGGGAGGGCCAGATACGCAGTATTTT.

The V and J genes are TRBV5-1 and TRBJ2-4; D is perhaps TRBD1 (6 bases). This CDR3 is 15 amino acids long. Germline CDR1 is SGHRS and CDR2 is YFSETQ. Deletions cut 4 bases from V and 5 bases from J, with 16 bases between. This CDR3 is CASSLQAGDQNIQYF. The CDR3 region has the DNA TGCGCCAGCAGCCTCCAGGCAGGGGACCAAAACATTCAGTACTTC. The full variable domain, completed using reference TRBV5-1 and TRBJ2-4, is KAGVTQTPRYLIKTRGQQVTLSCSPISGHRSVSWYQQTPGQGLQFLFEYFSETQRNKGNFPGRFSGRQFSNSRSEMNVSTLELGDSALYLCASSLQAGDQNIQYFGAGTRLSVL.

The V and J genes are TRBV3-1 (or the pseudogene TRBV3-2) and TRBJ2-5, with 11 bases matching TRBD2. This CDR3 has 16 residues. After removal of 1 base from V and 5 bases from J, the junction contained 6 bases not matched to a gene. The germline V gene has CDR1 LGHDT and CDR2 YNNKEL (reference sequence). The CDR3 DNA is TGTGCCAGCAGCCAAGGGTTAGCGGGGGGGCCTGAGACCCAGTACTTC. Protein sequence: CASSQGLAGGPETQYF.

This clone is a singleton in its sample. The chain carries TRBV3-1 (or the pseudogene TRBV3-2) and TRBJ2-1, with D tentatively TRBD2 (6 bases). Germline CDR1 is LGHDT and CDR2 is YNNKEL (reference sequence). The CDR3 has 12 amino acids. Trimming left V 1 base short and J 12 bases short, with 10 bases between. The CDR3 is CASSQVSGGQFF. Here the CDR3 DNA reads TGTGCCAGCAGCCAAGTTAGCGGTGGGCAGTTCTTC.

The rearrangement joins TRBV7-2 to TRBJ2-2, with 9 bases fitting TRBD1. The CDR3 extends over 15 amino acids. CDR1 SGHTA and CDR2 FQGNSA come from the germline V gene. J gave up 2 bases and V 2 bases, and 0 bases lay outside the gene matches. CDR3: CASSLTGGNTGELFF. CDR3 DNA: TGTGCCAGCAGCTTAACAGGGGGCAACACCGGGGAGCTGTTTTTT.

This clone has just one count. The chain recombines TRBV7-9 with TRBJ2-7; a possible D gene is TRBD1 (5 bases). The CDR3 has 16 amino acids. V shed 1 base and J shed 3 bases, with 16 bases lying between them. CDR1 and CDR2 from the germline V gene are SEHNR and FQNEAQ (reference sequence). CDR3 nucleotides: TGTGCCAGCAGCTTAGGTCGGCAGGGCCCACGCTACGAGCAGTACTTC. It translates to CASSLGRQGPRYEQYF.